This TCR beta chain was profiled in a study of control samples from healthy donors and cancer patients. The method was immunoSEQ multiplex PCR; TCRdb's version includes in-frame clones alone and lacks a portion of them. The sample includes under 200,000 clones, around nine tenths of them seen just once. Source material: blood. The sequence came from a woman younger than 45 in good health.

The CDR3 sequence is CASSTWGSSYNEQFF. The CDR3 DNA is TGTGCCAGCAGTACCTGGGGGAGCTCCTACAATGAGCAGTTCTTC. The gene calls are TRBV7-2 and TRBJ2-1; D may be TRBD1 or TRBD2 (5 bases each). Trimming cost V 6 bases and J 0 bases, with 12 bases left between them. The CDR3 length is 15 residues. The germline gives CDR1 SGHTA, CDR2 FQGNSA. Supplemented by reference TRBV7-2 and TRBJ2-1, the full variable domain reads GAGVSQSPSNKVTEKGKDVELRCDPISGHTALYWYRQSLGQGLEFLIYFQGNSAPDKSGLPSDRFSAERTGGSVSTLTIQRTQQEDSAVYLCASSTWGSSYNEQFFGPGTRLTVL.